This entry features one T cell receptor (beta chain) sequence. The CDR3 is 12 amino acids. Per germline, CDR1 MNHEY and CDR2 SVGAGI. V was pared by 8 bases and J by 7 bases, with 14 bases between. Libraries were prepared by immunoSEQ multiplex PCR; TCRdb keeps only in-frame clonotypes and omits some of them. Of more than 450,000 clones in the sample, 75% to 90% were seen once. This sample is part of a study of blood T cell repertoires in COVID-19. The chain uses TRBV6-5 and TRBJ1-1; D gene ambiguous. The TCR comes from a woman aged 18 to 35 who had recovered from COVID-19. Source material: PBMCs or T cells enriched from blood (not recorded which). CDR3 nucleotide sequence: TGTGCCAGCTCCACGCGGCTAGATGAAGCTTTCTTT. It specifies CASSTRLDEAFF.